These 2 T cell receptor beta chains were sequenced from one sample in a study of CD8 T cells in ankylosing spondylitis. Overall study results and limits: Characteristic, it appeared, of ankylosing spondylitis blood was a TCR beta motif of roughly eight highly homologous variants.

One entry per CDR3 protein results from TCRdb running MiXCR on the 5' RACE reads. This table has roughly 90,000 distinct CDR3 sequences, around 8.3% appearing once. Antigens of these TCRs are unknown. Sequencing input: blood, either unsorted or a sorted T cell fraction (not recorded which). These receptor sequences come from a male donor with ankylosing spondylitis.

The rearrangement links TRBV30 to TRBJ2-2; no clear D gene. The CDR3 is made up of 12 amino acids. V was cut by 4 bases and J by 4 bases, with 7 bases left in between. The germline V gene encodes CDR1 GTSNPN and CDR2 SVGIG (reference sequence). CDR3 sequence: CAWTWGTGELFF. The CDR3 region has the DNA TGTGCCTGGACCTGGGGCACCGGGGAGCTGTTTTTT.

This clonotype was picked up many times. The rearrangement uses TRBV12-3 or TRBV12-4 and TRBJ1-5; possible D gene TRBD1, 5 bases. The CDR3 is 13 residues long. V was cut by 10 bases and J by 0 bases, with 10 bases left in between. CDR3 DNA: TGTGCCATCTCGGACAATAGCAATCAGCCCCAGCATTTT. Translated, it gives CAISDNSNQPQHF.